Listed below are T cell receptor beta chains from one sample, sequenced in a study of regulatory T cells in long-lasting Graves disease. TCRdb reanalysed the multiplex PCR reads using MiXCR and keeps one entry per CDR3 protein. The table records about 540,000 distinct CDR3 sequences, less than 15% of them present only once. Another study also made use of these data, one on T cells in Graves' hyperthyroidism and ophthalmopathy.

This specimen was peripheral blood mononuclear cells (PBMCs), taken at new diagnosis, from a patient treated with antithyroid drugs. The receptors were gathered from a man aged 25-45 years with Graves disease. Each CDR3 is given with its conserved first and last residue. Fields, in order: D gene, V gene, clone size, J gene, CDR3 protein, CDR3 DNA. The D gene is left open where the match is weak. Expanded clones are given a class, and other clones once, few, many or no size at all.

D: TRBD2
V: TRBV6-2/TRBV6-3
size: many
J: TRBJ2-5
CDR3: CASSYGGDWLQETQYF
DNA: TGTGCCAGCAGTTACGGGGGGGACTGGCTGCAAGAGACCCAGTACTTC

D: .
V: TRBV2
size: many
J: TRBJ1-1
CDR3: CASEMVGGTEAFF
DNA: TGTGCCAGCGAGATGGTGGGCGGCACTGAAGCTTTCTTT

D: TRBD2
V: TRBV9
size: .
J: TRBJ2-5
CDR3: CASSSGTSDGETQYF
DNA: TGTGCCAGCAGCTCCGGGACTAGCGATGGAGAGACCCAGTACTTC

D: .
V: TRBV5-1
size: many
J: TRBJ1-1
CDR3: CASAGRMNTEAFF
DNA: TGCGCCAGCGCGGGACGGATGAACACTGAAGCTTTCTTT

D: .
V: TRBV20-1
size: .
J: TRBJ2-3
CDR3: CSAPGIITDTQYF
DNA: TGCAGTGCCCCGGGGATAATCACAGATACGCAGTATTTT

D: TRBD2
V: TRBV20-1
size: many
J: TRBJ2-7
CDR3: CSAYQSGGSYEQYF
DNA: TGCAGTGCATATCAAAGCGGGGGTTCCTACGAGCAGTACTTC

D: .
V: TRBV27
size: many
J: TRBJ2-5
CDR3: CASSLGGALETQYF
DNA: TGTGCCAGCAGTTTAGGGGGGGCGCTGGAGACCCAGTACTTC

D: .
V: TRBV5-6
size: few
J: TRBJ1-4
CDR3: CASSLDRRNEKLFF
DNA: TGTGCCAGCAGCTTGGACAGGAGGAATGAAAAACTGTTTTTT

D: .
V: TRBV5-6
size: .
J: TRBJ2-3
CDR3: CASSLGIETQYF
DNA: TGTGCCAGCAGCTTGGGAATAGAGACGCAGTATTTT

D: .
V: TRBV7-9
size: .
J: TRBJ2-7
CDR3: CASIDSRSAYEQYF
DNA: TGTGCCAGTATAGACAGCAGGAGTGCCTACGAGCAGTACTTC

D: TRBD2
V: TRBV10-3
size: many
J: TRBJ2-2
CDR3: CAISGGGSVTGELFF
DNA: TGTGCCATCAGTGGTGGCGGGAGCGTCACCGGGGAGCTGTTTTTT

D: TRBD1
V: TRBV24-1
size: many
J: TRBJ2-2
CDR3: CAQRGTGKSGELFF
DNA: TGTGCCCAAAGGGGGACAGGGAAATCCGGGGAGCTGTTTTTT